This TCR beta chain was recovered during a study of identifying expanded T cells in peripheral blood. Germline V CDR1 and CDR2: GTSNPN, SVGIG (reference sequence). Trimming stripped 0 bases from V and 8 bases from J, with 11 bases between. CDR3 length equals 14 residues. Data came from immunoSEQ multiplex PCR; TCRdb stores just in-frame clones and leaves some out. The table includes roughly 100,000 clones, about nine tenths detected once. The source material was blood. The V and J genes are TRBV30 and TRBJ1-6; D unclear. The receptor's source is a person aged 18 to 75 in good health. CDR3 residues: CAWSVPPGDSPLHF. The CDR3 region has the DNA TGTGCCTGGAGTGTACCCCCCGGGGATTCACCCCTCCACTTT.